Below are 29 T cell receptor beta chains sequenced from a single sample in a study of blood T cell repertoires in COVID-19. Measured with immunoSEQ multiplex PCR; TCRdb has only the in-frame clones, and not every one. The top ten clones hold approximately 9.3% of a sample with 300,000 to 400,000 clones, about 91% of them seen once. The source material was peripheral blood. These receptors were obtained from a man aged 30-40 years with COVID-19, enrolled during active disease.

The V call is TRBV19, the J call TRBJ1-6; D might be TRBD1 (5 bases). V was pared by 7 bases and J by 0 bases, with 13 bases between. CDR1 is LNHDA, CDR2 SQIVND, per germline (reference sequence). The CDR3 extends over 16 amino acids. The CDR3 DNA follows: TGTGCCAGTAAATTGACAGCAAGCTCCTATAATTCACCCCTCCACTTT. This translates into CASKLTASSYNSPLHF.

The chain employs TRBV7-2 and TRBJ1-1; 7 bases agree with TRBD1. From germline, CDR1 is SGHTA and CDR2 FQGNSA. The length of the CDR3 is 15 residues. The V segment lost 5 bases and the J segment 0 bases; nucleotides outside the gene matches: 6. The DNA of the CDR3 is TGTGCCAGCAGCACTCAGGGACAGATGAACACTGAAGCTTTCTTT. Protein sequence: CASSTQGQMNTEAFF.

This clone was seen only once. The rearrangement uses TRBV11-3 and TRBJ2-1; 7 nucleotides agree with TRBD2. CDR1 SGHNT and CDR2 YENEEA come from the germline V gene. J gave up 4 bases and V 4 bases, and 4 bases lay outside the gene matches. This CDR3 comprises 14 residues. In DNA form, the CDR3 reads TGTGCCAGCAGCTCAAGGGAGGGTTACAATGAGCAGTTCTTC. As protein: CASSSREGYNEQFF.

This chain uses TRBV4-1 with TRBJ2-2; D uncertain. In germline, CDR1 is MGHRA, CDR2 YSYEKL. Trimming took off 0 bases at V and 5 bases at J, with 7 bases between the two ends. This CDR3 is 14 amino acids long. CDR3 nucleotide sequence: TGCGCCAGCAGCCAAGACCGGGTAACCGGGGAGCTGTTTTTT. Protein product: CASSQDRVTGELFF.

The chain employs TRBV2 and TRBJ1-5, with D tentatively TRBD1 (5 bases). With 6 bases removed from V and 4 bases from J, the gap between germline ends came to 16 bases. The CDR3 loop spans 15 amino acids. CDR1 and CDR2 (germline): SNHLY, FYNNEI. The CDR3 DNA follows: TGTGCCAGCAGCGAGGAGGGGCTTTGGAATCAGCCCCAGCATTTT. Translation: CASSEEGLWNQPQHF.

The chain links TRBV30 to TRBJ2-1, with 10 bases identical to TRBD1. Germline V gene lookup returns CDR1 GTSNPN and CDR2 SVGIG (reference sequence). V trimming: 2 bases; J trimming: 7 bases; junction bases outside the gene matches: 2. CDR3 length equals 13 residues. The CDR3, as DNA: TGTGCCTGGAGTCGGACAGGGGGTAATGAGCAGTTCTTC. Its protein is CAWSRTGGNEQFF.

The chain joins TRBV6-5 to TRBJ1-3; no definite D call. Trimming shortened V by 6 bases and J by 8 bases, and 20 bases separated the two germline ends. Germline V lookup: CDR1 MNHEY, CDR2 SVGAGI. The CDR3 length is 15 residues. The CDR3 spells CASRPNLSGEDTIYF. CDR3 bases: TGTGCCAGCAGACCAAACCTTAGTGGGGAGGACACCATATATTTT.

The rearrangement uses TRBV4-1 and TRBJ1-2, with 7 bases identical to TRBD1. Germline CDR1 MGHRA, CDR2 YSYEKL. This CDR3 has 15 amino acids. V lost 0 bases and J lost 4; bases outside the gene matches: 5. CDR3 nucleotides: TGCGCCAGCAGCCAAGATGACAGGGCGCCCTATGGCTACACCTTC. Protein: CASSQDDRAPYGYTF.

This clone was seen more than once but under ten times. CDR3 amino acids: CASSLVRRRGTEAFF. DNA for the CDR3: TGTGCCAGCAGCTTAGTCCGCAGGAGGGGCACTGAAGCTTTCTTT. The chain uses TRBV7-2 and TRBJ1-1, with D tentatively TRBD1 (5 bases). There are 15 residues in the CDR3. V lost 1 base, J lost 4 bases, and 13 bases lay in between. Germline-derived CDR1 and CDR2 are SGHTA and FQGNSA.

The genes are TRBV28 and TRBJ2-3, with TRBD2 identical over 9 bases. After removal of 5 bases from V and 2 bases from J, the junction contained 17 bases not matched to a gene. Germline V gives CDR1 MDHEN, CDR2 SYDVKM. The CDR3 has 19 amino acids. CDR3 amino acids: CASSIAGASGVRSTDTQYF. DNA of the CDR3: TGTGCCAGCAGTATCGCCGGCGCTAGCGGGGTCCGTTCCACAGATACGCAGTATTTT. Together with reference TRBV28 and TRBJ2-3, the CDR3 gives the full variable domain: DVKVTQSSRYLVKRTGEKVFLECVQDMDHENMFWYRQDPGLGLRLIYFSYDVKMKEKGDIPEGYSVSREKKERFSLILESASTNQTSMYLCASSIAGASGVRSTDTQYFGPGTRLTVL.

This chain's CDR3 is CASARDRGNNPQYF. The DNA for the CDR3 is TGTGCTAGTGCCCGGGACAGGGGCAATAATCCGCAGTATTTT. The chain uses TRBV12-5 and TRBJ2-3; 10 bases are a match to TRBD1. Germline values: CDR1 LGHNT, CDR2 FRNRAP. This CDR3 is 14 amino acids long. Trimming removed 7 bases from V and 10 bases from J; junction bases left unmatched: 11.

The chain recombines TRBV5-4 with TRBJ1-6, with D perhaps matching TRBD1 (5 bases). V was trimmed by 4 bases and J by 6 bases, leaving 17 bases between them. Germline CDR1 and CDR2: SGHNT and YYREEE (reference sequence). CDR3 size: 16 residues. The CDR3 nucleotides read TGTGCCAGCAGCCTCGGACCTCCCGGGGGTAATTCACCCCTCCACTTT. This codes for CASSLGPPGGNSPLHF.

CDR3: CASSLGQRNTEAFF. The CDR3 nucleotides read TGTGCCAGCAGCTTGGGGCAGAGGAACACTGAAGCTTTCTTT. The rearrangement joins TRBV7-2 to TRBJ1-1, with D perhaps TRBD1 (5 bases). V was cut by 3 bases and J by 1 base, with 9 bases left in between. The CDR3 has 14 amino acids. In germline, CDR1 is SGHTA, CDR2 FQGNSA.

The rearrangement joins TRBV18 to TRBJ1-1, with 8 bases lining up with TRBD1. Germline lookup yields CDR1 KGHSH and CDR2 LQKENI. V trimming: 0 bases; J trimming: 0 bases; junction bases outside the gene matches: 15. The CDR3 runs to 20 residues. In DNA form, the CDR3 reads TGTGCCAGCTCACCACCTAGACAGGGGTCCTTATTTGGAATGAACACTGAAGCTTTCTTT. It encodes CASSPPRQGSLFGMNTEAFF.

The chain couples TRBV6-5 to TRBJ2-3, with 9 nucleotides matching TRBD1. Germline loops: CDR1 MNHEY, CDR2 SVGAGI. V lost 2 bases and J lost 6; bases outside the gene matches: 9. There are 16 residues in the CDR3. The CDR3 here is CASSYTLGTGTDTQYF. The CDR3 DNA sequence: TGTGCCAGCAGTTACACCCTCGGGACAGGGACCGATACGCAGTATTTT.

The chain recombines TRBV5-1 with TRBJ1-1; possible D gene TRBD1, 6 bases. Per the germline V gene, CDR1 is SGHRS and CDR2 is YFSETQ. This CDR3 contains 15 residues. Deletions cut 4 bases from V and 4 bases from J, with 17 bases between. CDR3 nucleotides: TGCGCCAGCAGCCCCTCGGGGGGCGGAGGCACTGAAGCTTTCTTT. Residues: CASSPSGGGGTEAFF.

This CDR3 reads CASSPSAQAWLNYGYTF. CDR3 coding DNA: TGTGCCAGCAGCCCCAGTGCGCAGGCCTGGTTAAATTATGGCTACACCTTC. The V gene is TRBV7-8, the J gene TRBJ1-2; D is undetermined. V was trimmed by 5 bases and J by 5 bases, leaving 24 bases between them. The germline gives CDR1 SGHVS, CDR2 FQNEAQ. The CDR3 loop spans 17 amino acids.

V is TRBV7-9 and J is TRBJ1-2; the D gene is possibly TRBD1 (5 bases). V was clipped by 7 bases and J by 3 bases, with 18 bases between them. Germline V gene sequence: CDR1 SEHNR, CDR2 FQNEAQ (reference sequence). There are 15 residues in the CDR3. CDR3 loop: CASILLWGRYYGYTF. The DNA of the CDR3 is TGTGCCAGCATCCTTTTGTGGGGCAGATACTATGGCTACACCTTC.

The chain is built from TRBV19 and TRBJ2-5, with 7 bases fitting TRBD2. This CDR3 region has 14 residues. Trimming took 9 bases from V and 7 from J; bases not matched to a gene: 14. Germline CDR1 is LNHDA and CDR2 is SQIVND (reference sequence). The CDR3 coding sequence is TGTGCCAGCCGGGACCCAGGGAGGGTTGGGACCCAGTACTTC. Translation gives CASRDPGRVGTQYF. Variable domain in full (rest from reference TRBV19 and TRBJ2-5): DGGITQSPKYLFRKEGQNVTLSCEQNLNHDAMYWYRQDPGQGLRLIYYSQIVNDFQKGDIAEGYSVSREKKESFPLTVTSAQKNPTAFYLCASRDPGRVGTQYFGPGTRLLVL.

This clone was detected only a few times. The rearrangement joins TRBV12-3 or TRBV12-4 to TRBJ1-5, with TRBD1 identical over 7 bases. The CDR3 has 13 residues. J lost 7 bases, V lost 5 bases, and 5 bases had no gene match. The CDR3 DNA reads as TGTGCCAGCAGTCGGACAGGCCAACAGCCCCAGCATTTT. Translation: CASSRTGQQPQHF.

The chain joins TRBV7-2 to TRBJ2-5, with 13 positions matching TRBD2. CDR3 length equals 16 residues. CDR1 is SGHTA and CDR2 is FQGNSA in the germline V gene. V shed 3 bases, J shed 1 base, and the junction held 2 bases outside the gene matches. In nucleotides, the CDR3 is TGTGCCAGCAGCTTCAGACTAGCGGGGGGCCAAGAGACCCAGTACTTC. It specifies CASSFRLAGGQETQYF.

Here the CDR3 reads CAWRGQGGPNEKLFF. The CDR3 DNA is TGTGCCTGGAGAGGACAGGGAGGTCCTAATGAAAAACTGTTTTTT. This rearrangement joins TRBV30 to TRBJ1-4; TRBD1 agrees at 8 bases. The CDR3 loop spans 15 amino acids. V was clipped by 3 bases and J by 3 bases; unmatched bases: 6. Per germline, CDR1 GTSNPN and CDR2 SVGIG (reference sequence).

The rearrangement links TRBV28 to TRBJ2-2; 7 bases line up with TRBD2. The germline CDR1 and CDR2 sequences are MDHEN and SYDVKM. V gave up 10 bases and J gave up 8 bases; unmatched junction bases: 16. The CDR3 sequence is 15 residues long. The CDR3 region has the DNA TGTGCCACCGTTCCGTCCCAGCCGGGGGGTGGGGAGCTGTTTTTT. It codes for CATVPSQPGGGELFF.

The CDR3 region is CASRSYRDTVGNQPQHF. The CDR3 DNA follows: TGTGCCAGCAGGTCATACCGGGACACGGTGGGCAATCAGCCCCAGCATTTT. The chain recombines TRBV28 with TRBJ1-5; TRBD1 might be the D (6 bases). V was cut by 6 bases and J by 2 bases, with 20 bases left in between. Germline V lookup: CDR1 MDHEN, CDR2 SYDVKM. The CDR3 contains 17 residues.

The CDR3 coding sequence is TGCGCCAGCAGCGTAGCTCAGGGCAAGGGCACTGAAGCTTTCTTT. The encoded protein is CASSVAQGKGTEAFF. The chain joins TRBV5-1 to TRBJ1-1, with a tentative D call TRBD1 (5 bases). In germline, CDR1 is SGHRS, CDR2 YFSETQ. The CDR3 covers 15 residues. The V end was cut by 4 bases, the J end by 4 bases, with 17 bases between.

This chain joins TRBV7-9 and TRBJ2-7; TRBD2 might be the D (5 bases). The CDR3 sequence is 16 residues long. V was clipped by 5 bases and J by 0 bases, with 17 bases between them. Germline V lookup: CDR1 SEHNR, CDR2 FQNEAQ (reference sequence). CDR3 DNA: TGTGCCAGCAGCGCTCTTTTAAGGAGGAGCTCCTACGAGCAGTACTTC. Translation: CASSALLRRSSYEQYF. The full variable domain, in which reference TRBV7-9 and TRBJ2-7 provide the parts outside the CDR3, is DTGVSQNPRHKITKRGQNVTFRCDPISEHNRLYWYRQTLGQGPEFLTYFQNEAQLEKSRLLSDRFSAERPKGSFSTLEIQRTEQGDSAMYLCASSALLRRSSYEQYFGPGTRLTVT.

The gene calls are TRBV5-6 and TRBJ1-6, with TRBD1 identical over 9 bases. Germline assignment: CDR1 SGHDT and CDR2 YYEEEE. The CDR3 extends over 15 amino acids. V was clipped by 5 bases and J by 13 bases; unmatched bases: 13. The CDR3 loop reads CASSTGTGNFSPLHF. The CDR3 DNA reads TGTGCCAGCAGTACCGGGACAGGGAATTTCTCCCCCCTCCACTTT.

The chain joins TRBV21-1 to TRBJ2-7; no DNA check was done on the table's D call, TRBD2. TRBV21-1 counts as a pseudogene. CDR3 size: 14 residues. The CDR3 is CAPPRGPLTYEQYF. Here the CDR3 DNA reads TGTGCCCCTCCGCGGGGGCCCCTTACCTACGAGCAGTACTTC.

The rearrangement links TRBV5-4 to TRBJ2-3; tentative D call: TRBD1 (5 bases). Between the trimmed V and J ends, which lost 4 bases and 6 bases, there was a span of 6 bases. Germline V CDR1 and CDR2: SGHNT, YYREEE (reference sequence). The CDR3 runs to 11 residues. As DNA, the CDR3 is TGTGCCAGCAGCCCAGGGGATACGCAGTATTTT. Its protein product is CASSPGDTQYF.